A single sample is the source of the 25 T cell receptor beta chains below, sequenced in a study of long-term antiretroviral therapy in people with HIV. Version v3.0 of the immunoSEQ assay ran at survey level. Profiled with immunoSEQ multiplex PCR; TCRdb holds only in-frame clones, not every one. The table includes under 15,000 clones, roughly four fifths detected once. The source material was unsorted PBMCs, sampled 0.5 years before starting antiretroviral therapy. These TCRs come from a middle-aged woman with HIV.

The chain recombines TRBV30 with TRBJ1-1; 7 positions agree with TRBD1. CDR1 and CDR2 (germline): GTSNPN, SVGIG (reference sequence). V trimming: 1 base; J trimming: 6 bases; junction bases outside the gene matches: 5. The CDR3 has 13 amino acids. The CDR3 bases are TGTGCCTGGAGTGAGGGGGCGGGCGCTGAAGCTTTCTTT. This sequence encodes CAWSEGAGAEAFF.

This clone was seen a handful of times. The gene calls are TRBV5-1 and TRBJ2-7, with D perhaps matching TRBD1 (5 bases). V was cut by 0 bases and J by 2 bases, with 15 bases left in between. The CDR3 has 16 residues. Germline CDR1 SGHRS, CDR2 YFSETQ. The CDR3 region has the DNA TGCGCCAGCAGCTTGGCAGGGCCAAGGGGAACCTACGAGCAGTACTTC. Translating gives CASSLAGPRGTYEQYF.

This chain links TRBV29-1 with TRBJ2-5, with a weak D call TRBD1 (5 bases). Trimming took off 6 bases at V and 5 bases at J, with 13 bases between the two ends. Germline-derived CDR1 and CDR2 are SQVTM and ANQGSEA. This CDR3 has 12 residues. CDR3 amino acids: CSVRLGAETQYF. CDR3 nucleotides: TGCAGCGTCCGACTTGGGGCGGAGACCCAGTACTTC.

The chain combines TRBV7-2 with TRBJ2-7, with D perhaps assigned TRBD1 or TRBD2 (6 bases each). Germline assignment: CDR1 SGHTA and CDR2 FQGNSA. The V gene lost 5 bases and the J gene lost 7 bases, with 21 bases spanning the gap. This CDR3 has 15 residues. The CDR3 region is CASSPRGGQGSEQYF. CDR3 nucleotide sequence: TGTGCCAGCAGCCCGCGCGGAGGGCAGGGGAGTGAGCAGTACTTC.

The chain carries TRBV7-2 and TRBJ1-2; D not resolved. The ends were cut back, 5 bases at V and 0 bases at J, with 7 bases in the middle. CDR3 size: 13 residues. Germline V gene sequence: CDR1 SGHTA, CDR2 FQGNSA. CDR3: CASSPVTNYGYTF. CDR3 coding DNA: TGTGCCAGCAGCCCCGTAACTAACTATGGCTACACCTTC.

This clone was recorded only once. This sequence joins TRBV5-6 and TRBJ1-5; unclear D gene. Trimming removed 0 bases at V and 8 bases at J, with 15 bases between. CDR3 length: 15 amino acids. In germline, CDR1 is SGHDT, CDR2 YYEEEE. DNA for the CDR3: TGTGCCAGCAGCTTGGGAGGCTTGATGGCGGAGCCCCAGCATTTT. It specifies CASSLGGLMAEPQHF. The variable domain in full, completed from reference TRBV5-6 and TRBJ1-5, reads DAGVTQSPTHLIKTRGQQVTLRCSPKSGHDTVSWYQQALGQGPQFIFQYYEEEERQRGNFPDRFSGHQFPNYSSELNVNALLLGDSALYLCASSLGGLMAEPQHFGDGTRLSIL.

This chain uses TRBV19 with TRBJ2-7; TRBD1 matches 9 bases. Losses at the gene ends were 6 bases for V and 4 bases for J; bases not matched to a gene: 7. This CDR3 contains 14 residues. Germline CDR1 and CDR2: LNHDA and SQIVND (reference sequence). This chain's CDR3 is CASRDHGQGYEQYF. Written as DNA, the CDR3 is TGTGCCAGTAGAGACCACGGACAGGGGTACGAGCAGTACTTC.

The chain couples TRBV5-8 to TRBJ2-1; 10 nucleotides line up with TRBD2. The germline CDR1 and CDR2 sequences are SGHTS and YDEGEE. V was pared by 3 bases and J by 3 bases, with 3 bases of the junction left unmatched. The CDR3 consists of 15 residues. Here the CDR3 reads CASSSGLASYNEQFF. CDR3 DNA sequence: TGTGCCAGCAGCTCGGGACTAGCGAGCTACAATGAGCAGTTCTTC.

The chain carries TRBV7-2 and TRBJ1-2; possible D gene TRBD1, 5 bases. Germline V gives CDR1 SGHTA, CDR2 FQGNSA. CDR3 size: 14 residues. The V end was cut by 2 bases, the J end by 2 bases, with 9 bases between. The CDR3 protein is CASSLPTGNYGYTF. The CDR3 nucleotides are TGTGCCAGCAGCTTACCTACAGGCAACTATGGCTACACCTTC.

The rearrangement joins TRBV15 to TRBJ1-5; 7 positions match TRBD1. Looked up from germline, CDR1 is LNHNV and CDR2 is YYDKDF (reference sequence). V gave up 3 bases and J gave up 7 bases; unmatched junction bases: 6. The CDR3 has 14 amino acids. CDR3 nucleotide sequence: TGTGCCACCAGCAGTACAGGGGAGGGACAGCCCCAGCATTTT. Encoded protein: CATSSTGEGQPQHF. The full variable domain, its missing parts supplied by reference TRBV15 and TRBJ1-5, is DAMVIQNPRYQVTQFGKPVTLSCSQTLNHNVMYWYQQKSSQAPKLLFHYYDKDFNNEADTPDNFQSRRPNTSFCFLDIRSPGLGDTAMYLCATSSTGEGQPQHFGDGTRLSIL.

J is TRBJ1-5 and V is TRBV11-2, with 8 bases that match TRBD1. J gave up 5 bases and V 6 bases, and 9 bases lay outside the gene matches. The germline V gene has CDR1 SGHAT and CDR2 FQNNGV. The CDR3 extends over 15 amino acids. The CDR3 region has the DNA TGTGCCAGCAGTCAAGGGCAGGGGGCCTATCAGCCCCAGCATTTT. As protein: CASSQGQGAYQPQHF.

This clone was seen more than once but under ten times. This chain joins TRBV11-2 and TRBJ1-1; D unresolved. Germline V gives CDR1 SGHAT, CDR2 FQNNGV. V was trimmed by 3 bases and J by 0 bases, leaving 8 bases between them. This CDR3 spans 14 amino acids. In DNA form, the CDR3 reads TGTGCCAGCAGCTTCGGCCGGGTGAACACTGAAGCTTTCTTT. Translation: CASSFGRVNTEAFF.

This clone was found a few times. The chain couples TRBV19 to TRBJ2-2, with TRBD1 matching 7 bases. Trimming cost V 3 bases and J 4 bases; bases outside gene matches: 5. Germline V lookup: CDR1 LNHDA, CDR2 SQIVND (reference sequence). The CDR3 covers 15 residues. The CDR3 nucleotides read TGTGCCAGTAGTATTGGGACAGTCGGCACCGGGGAGCTGTTTTTT. Translating gives CASSIGTVGTGELFF.

This clone was picked up a small number of times. This chain joins TRBV5-8 and TRBJ1-2, with D unresolved. The germline CDR1 and CDR2 sequences are SGHTS and YDEGEE. The CDR3 covers 13 residues. V was shortened by 5 bases and J by 6 bases, with 14 bases between the two germline ends. The CDR3 DNA sequence: TGTGCCAGCAGTCGTACGTTGGCAAATGGCTACACCTTC. Residues: CASSRTLANGYTF.

The chain recombines TRBV5-4 with TRBJ1-1, with D unresolved. Germline CDR1 and CDR2: SGHNT and YYREEE (reference sequence). The CDR3 runs to 15 residues. The V end was cut by 3 bases, the J end by 1 base, with 13 bases between. CDR3 region: CASSSSGVSNTEAFF. In DNA, the CDR3 is TGTGCCAGCAGCTCCTCCGGGGTATCGAACACTGAAGCTTTCTTT.

Sample share makes this clone medium-sized (0.01 to 0.1%). CDR3 loop: CASTVWGEGLETDTQYF. The CDR3 bases are TGTGCCAGCACCGTTTGGGGGGAGGGCCTCGAGACAGATACGCAGTATTTT. The genes are TRBV7-9 and TRBJ2-3; 7 bases map to TRBD2. The CDR3 runs to 17 residues. Trimming cost V 7 bases and J 3 bases; bases outside gene matches: 16. Germline V gives CDR1 SEHNR, CDR2 FQNEAQ (reference sequence).

This chain joins TRBV7-2 and TRBJ2-7, with 14 bases matching TRBD2. There are 16 residues in the CDR3. The germline CDR1 and CDR2 sequences are SGHTA and FQGNSA. After removal of 1 base from V and 4 bases from J, the junction contained 3 bases not matched to a gene. The chain's CDR3 is CASSLDGTSGGYEQYF. The CDR3, as DNA: TGTGCCAGCAGCTTAGACGGGACTAGCGGGGGATACGAGCAGTACTTC.

The chain links TRBV30 to TRBJ2-3, with D possibly matching TRBD2 (5 bases). CDR1 is GTSNPN and CDR2 is SVGIG in the germline V gene (reference sequence). The CDR3 covers 13 residues. V lost 3 bases to trimming and J lost 4 bases, with 11 bases between them. CDR3 coding DNA: TGTGCCTGGAGCCGCCCTAGCTCAGATACGCAGTATTTT. This codes for CAWSRPSSDTQYF.

The V call is TRBV5-1, the J call TRBJ2-6; 12 bases align to TRBD1. This CDR3 has 18 amino acids. The V gene end was trimmed by 3 bases and the J gene end by 3 bases; junction bases not matched to a gene: 7. Germline V gene lookup returns CDR1 SGHRS and CDR2 YFSETQ. This chain's CDR3 is CASSSPGQGALGANVLTF. CDR3 nucleotides: TGCGCCAGCAGCTCTCCGGGACAGGGGGCACTTGGGGCCAACGTCCTGACTTTC.

This chain connects TRBV5-6 to TRBJ2-7, with a tentative D call TRBD2 (5 bases). CDR1 and CDR2 (germline): SGHDT, YYEEEE. The CDR3 spans 13 residues. V lost 6 bases and J 3 bases, leaving 13 bases between the germline ends. The chain's CDR3 is CASTFGDYYEQYF. The CDR3 DNA is TGTGCCAGCACCTTCGGGGATTACTACGAGCAGTACTTC.

The V gene is TRBV9, the J gene TRBJ1-4; TRBD1 aligns across 7 bases. Germline CDR1 SGDLS, CDR2 YYNGEE. The CDR3 is 16 residues long. The ends lost 3 bases at V and 0 bases at J; junction bases unmatched: 5. CDR3 in DNA: TGTGCCAGCAGCGGGGGACAGCATTCAACTAATGAAAAACTGTTTTTT. Translation gives CASSGGQHSTNEKLFF.

In its sample, this clone was seen once. The chain joins TRBV12-5 to TRBJ1-2; TRBD1 matches at 11 bases. Unmatched junction bases numbered 5, after V lost 8 bases and J lost 6 bases. The length of the CDR3 is 13 residues. Germline V gene lookup returns CDR1 LGHNT and CDR2 FRNRAP. CDR3 bases: TGTGCTAGTAGCGAGGGACAGGGGGATGGCTACACCTTC. The encoded protein is CASSEGQGDGYTF.

The J gene is TRBJ2-1, the V gene TRBV5-1, with D unclear. The germline CDR1 and CDR2 sequences are SGHRS and YFSETQ. V lost 2 bases, J lost 0 bases, and 9 bases lay in between. This CDR3 is 15 amino acids long. CDR3 sequence: CASSFNPSSYNEQFF. DNA for the CDR3: TGCGCCAGCAGCTTTAATCCAAGCTCCTACAATGAGCAGTTCTTC. Supplemented by reference TRBV5-1 and TRBJ2-1, the full variable domain reads KAGVTQTPRYLIKTRGQQVTLSCSPISGHRSVSWYQQTPGQGLQFLFEYFSETQRNKGNFPGRFSGRQFSNSRSEMNVSTLELGDSALYLCASSFNPSSYNEQFFGPGTRLTVL.

This rearrangement joins TRBV6-1 to TRBJ2-7, with 9 nucleotides matching TRBD1. Per germline, CDR1 MNHNS and CDR2 SASEGT. V was clipped by 10 bases and J by 1 base; unmatched bases: 5. The CDR3 is 13 residues long. The CDR3 protein is CATHRGQSYEQYF. The CDR3 region has the DNA TGTGCCACCCACAGGGGGCAATCCTACGAGCAGTACTTC.

J is TRBJ2-1 and V is TRBV7-9; D is uncertain. The V end lost 2 bases, the J end lost 8 bases, and 10 bases lay between the germline ends. The length of the CDR3 is 13 residues. The germline V gene encodes CDR1 SEHNR and CDR2 FQNEAQ (reference sequence). The CDR3 region has the DNA TGTGCCAGCAGCTTAAAAGGGCAAGATGAGCAGTTCTTC. Protein: CASSLKGQDEQFF. Using reference TRBV7-9 and TRBJ2-1 for the parts outside the CDR3, the full variable domain is DTGVSQNPRHKITKRGQNVTFRCDPISEHNRLYWYRQTLGQGPEFLTYFQNEAQLEKSRLLSDRFSAERPKGSFSTLEIQRTEQGDSAMYLCASSLKGQDEQFFGPGTRLTVL.